Listed here are 30 T cell receptor beta chains from one sample, sequenced in a study of OX40 agonist ivuxolimab in advanced cancers. TCRdb's copy holds only in-frame clones and misses some; the assay was immunoSEQ multiplex PCR. The sample has more than 45,000 clones, around nine tenths seen once. Specimen: CD4+ or CD8+ T cells sorted from blood, collected in a trial of the OX40 agonist ivuxolimab. These receptors came from an adult with an advanced solid tumor such as melanoma, head and neck, liver or kidney cancer.

The chain combines TRBV5-4 with TRBJ2-1, with 7 bases identical to TRBD1. From germline, CDR1 is SGHNT and CDR2 YYREEE (reference sequence). The CDR3 is 11 amino acids. The ends lost 4 bases at V and 13 bases at J; junction bases unmatched: 5. As DNA, the CDR3 is TGTGCCAGCAGCCTAGACAGGGACCAGTTCTTC. Encoded protein: CASSLDRDQFF.

This clone showed up just once. The rearrangement links TRBV28 to TRBJ1-1, with 8 bases that match TRBD1. Germline V gene lookup returns CDR1 MDHEN and CDR2 SYDVKM. The V gene end was trimmed by 6 bases and the J gene end by 3 bases; junction bases not matched to a gene: 6. This CDR3 has 14 amino acids. CDR3 amino acids: CASRMTGVYTEAFF. The CDR3, as DNA: TGTGCCAGCAGGATGACAGGGGTGTACACTGAAGCTTTCTTT.

The chain links TRBV25-1 to TRBJ1-2; D is ambiguous. Trimming cost V 6 bases and J 4 bases, with 9 bases left between them. Germline lookup yields CDR1 MGHDK and CDR2 SYGVNS. This CDR3 region has 12 residues. CDR3 coding DNA: TGTGCCAGCAGCACGGACCCCTATGGCTACACCTTC. It encodes CASSTDPYGYTF.

This chain links TRBV18 with TRBJ2-7, with D tentatively TRBD2 (6 bases). Germline V CDR1 and CDR2: KGHSH, LQKENI. The CDR3 covers 14 residues. V lost 2 bases to trimming and J lost 6 bases, with 14 bases between them. CDR3 amino acids: CASSPGLARPEQYF. CDR3 in DNA: TGTGCCAGCTCACCAGGGCTAGCGCGGCCCGAGCAGTACTTC.

The chain couples TRBV4-1 to TRBJ2-7; 11 nucleotides match TRBD2. V was clipped by 5 bases and J by 6 bases; unmatched bases: 9. Germline V gene sequence: CDR1 MGHRA, CDR2 YSYEKL. This CDR3 contains 15 residues. The CDR3 coding sequence is TGCGCCAGCAGCGGCCGACTAGCGGGACTAGGCGAGCAGTACTTC. Translated: CASSGRLAGLGEQYF.

Judged by abundance, this clone is medium-sized. The CDR3 DNA sequence: TGTGCCAGTAGTATAGATCCCCAGGGAGACTATGGCTACACCTTC. Translated, it gives CASSIDPQGDYGYTF. V and J are TRBV19 and TRBJ1-2; possibly TRBD1 for D (5 bases). Looked up from germline, CDR1 is LNHDA and CDR2 is SQIVND (reference sequence). V lost 0 bases and J lost 3, with 11 bases in between. The CDR3 consists of 15 residues.

This clone was counted a few times. The V and J genes are TRBV18 and TRBJ1-2, with D possibly matching TRBD1 (5 bases). V was cut by 1 base and J by 2 bases, with 11 bases left in between. The germline CDR1 and CDR2 sequences are KGHSH and LQKENI. There are 15 residues in the CDR3. The CDR3 protein is CASSPLETANYGYTF. As DNA, the CDR3 is TGTGCCAGCTCACCACTTGAGACAGCCAACTATGGCTACACCTTC.

With respect to this clone: Within the sample, other DNA sequences also encode this same CDR3. The chain has TRBV4-2 and TRBJ2-7; TRBD2 agrees at 10 bases. The CDR3 sequence is 15 residues long. Germline CDR1 is LGHNA and CDR2 is YNFKEQ. Trimming at V came to 3 bases and at J to 4 bases, leaving 6 bases not matched to a gene. The CDR3 DNA sequence: TGTGCCAGCAGCCAGGATCGGACTAGCGGATACGAGCAGTACTTC. Translation gives CASSQDRTSGYEQYF.

The J gene is TRBJ2-5, the V gene TRBV11-3; maybe TRBD2 (5 bases). The CDR3 totals 14 residues. Trimming took off 1 base at V and 2 bases at J, with 8 bases between the two ends. Germline V lookup: CDR1 SGHNT, CDR2 YENEEA. CDR3 sequence reads: CASSLAGSQETQYF. In nucleotides, the CDR3 is TGTGCCAGCAGCTTAGCGGGGTCTCAAGAGACCCAGTACTTC.

This chain connects TRBV27 to TRBJ1-2; D not certain. The CDR3 sequence is 12 residues long. The V end lost 5 bases, the J end lost 3 bases, and 7 bases lay between the germline ends. CDR1 and CDR2 from the germline V gene are MNHEY and SMNVEV (reference sequence). The CDR3 nucleotides read TGTGCCAGCAGTAGGGATGACTATGGCTACACCTTC. The encoded protein is CASSRDDYGYTF.

The chain is built from TRBV6-1 and TRBJ2-7; no clear D. The V gene lost 4 bases and the J gene lost 2 bases, with 6 bases spanning the gap. The CDR3 is made up of 12 amino acids. CDR1 and CDR2 from the germline V gene are MNHNS and SASEGT. CDR3 in DNA: TGTGCCAGCAGTGCCCCTGCCTACGAGCAGTACTTC. It translates to CASSAPAYEQYF.

The chain links TRBV29-1 to TRBJ2-2, with 10 bases lining up with TRBD1. The CDR3 is 13 amino acids. Germline values: CDR1 SQVTM, CDR2 ANQGSEA. Trimming removed 7 bases from V and 4 bases from J; junction bases left unmatched: 3. CDR3 coding DNA: TGCAGCGGCGGACAGGGGGTCACCGGGGAGCTGTTTTTT. This codes for CSGGQGVTGELFF.

V gene TRBV11-3 combines with J gene TRBJ2-1; 8 nucleotides line up with TRBD2. CDR1 SGHNT and CDR2 YENEEA come from the germline V gene. The CDR3 spans 15 residues. Trimming removed 0 bases from V and 5 bases from J; junction bases left unmatched: 3. The CDR3 DNA reads as TGTGCCAGCAGCTTAGAGCTAGCGGGCAACAATGAGCAGTTCTTC. Translation: CASSLELAGNNEQFF.

The rearrangement uses TRBV23-1 and TRBJ1-1; 8 bases match TRBD1. TRBV23-1 is an ORF; its function is uncertain. This CDR3 has 16 residues. J lost 1 base, V lost 1 base, and 5 bases had no gene match. The CDR3 loop is CASSQCKTGENTEAFF. The CDR3, as DNA: TGCGCCAGCAGTCAATGTAAGACAGGGGAGAACACTGAAGCTTTCTTT.

This chain joins TRBV6-6 and TRBJ2-1; D may be TRBD1 or TRBD2 (5 bases each). The CDR3 covers 13 residues. From germline, CDR1 is MNHNY and CDR2 SVGAGI (reference sequence). With 4 bases removed from V and 5 bases from J, the gap between germline ends came to 9 bases. The CDR3 sequence: CASSSLGDNEQFF. In DNA form, the CDR3 reads TGTGCCAGCAGTTCTTTGGGGGACAATGAGCAGTTCTTC.

This chain connects TRBV11-3 to TRBJ2-3; D remains ambiguous. This CDR3 is built from 12 residues. Between the trimmed V and J ends, which lost 2 bases and 4 bases, there was a span of 4 bases. CDR1 and CDR2 from the germline V gene are SGHNT and YENEEA. CDR3: CASSLIPDTQYF. The CDR3, as DNA: TGTGCCAGCAGCTTAATTCCAGATACGCAGTATTTT. The full variable domain, with the rest looked up from reference TRBV11-3 and TRBJ2-3, is EAGVVQSPRYKIIEKKQPVAFWCNPISGHNTLYWYLQNLGQGPELLIRYENEEAVDDSQLPKDRFSAERLKGVDSTLKIQPAELGDSAVYLCASSLIPDTQYFGPGTRLTVL.

The CDR3 DNA reads as TGTGCCAGCATCCGGGGCACAGATACGCAGTATTTT. It specifies CASIRGTDTQYF. The chain uses TRBV6-1 and TRBJ2-3, with D hard to call. The CDR3 has 12 residues. Germline CDR1 MNHNS, CDR2 SASEGT. Trimming removed 7 bases at V and 1 base at J, with 6 bases between.

The rearrangement uses TRBV6-1 and TRBJ2-7, with 8 bases fitting TRBD1. The CDR3 runs 14 residues. CDR1 and CDR2 from the germline V gene are MNHNS and SASEGT. Losses at the gene ends were 5 bases for V and 0 bases for J; bases not matched to a gene: 3. The CDR3 nucleotides read TGTGCCAGCAGTCCGGGACAGGTCTCCTACGAGCAGTACTTC. Amino acid sequence: CASSPGQVSYEQYF.

This clone was seen a single time. V and J are TRBV11-2 and TRBJ2-7, with 9 positions matching TRBD1. V lost 2 bases and J lost 2; bases outside the gene matches: 4. The germline V gene encodes CDR1 SGHAT and CDR2 FQNNGV. The CDR3 extends over 15 amino acids. The CDR3 is CASSLFRTGAYEQYF. In DNA, the CDR3 is TGTGCCAGCAGCTTATTTCGGACAGGGGCCTACGAGCAGTACTTC.

This chain joins TRBV6-6 and TRBJ1-5; no clear D. V was trimmed by 6 bases and J by 2 bases, leaving 14 bases between them. Germline V CDR1 and CDR2: MNHNY, SVGAGI (reference sequence). The CDR3 is 15 amino acids. The CDR3 spells CASRTEGSGNQPQHF. CDR3 nucleotides: TGTGCCAGCAGAACAGAGGGAAGCGGCAATCAGCCCCAGCATTTT.

The rearrangement uses TRBV28 and TRBJ2-7, with 8 bases matching TRBD2. Trimming removed 6 bases from V and 6 bases from J; junction bases left unmatched: 10. The CDR3 has 14 residues. Looked up from germline, CDR1 is MDHEN and CDR2 is SYDVKM. CDR3 residues: CASSPGGTPLEQYF. CDR3 nucleotide sequence: TGTGCCAGCAGCCCGGGGGGGACCCCCCTCGAGCAGTACTTC.

The rearrangement uses TRBV5-1 and TRBJ1-4; TRBD1 aligns across 7 bases. J gave up 3 bases and V 2 bases, and 4 bases lay outside the gene matches. This CDR3 has 15 residues. Germline V gives CDR1 SGHRS, CDR2 YFSETQ. CDR3 nucleotides: TGCGCCAGCAGCTTTGACAGGGAGGCTAATGAAAAACTGTTTTTT. It yields the protein CASSFDREANEKLFF.

The V and J genes are TRBV5-1 and TRBJ2-7; 7 bases agree with TRBD1. The germline CDR1 and CDR2 sequences are SGHRS and YFSETQ. The CDR3 extends over 14 amino acids. V lost 2 bases and J lost 5; bases outside the gene matches: 7. CDR3 sequence reads: CASSFGQGVNEQYF. In DNA form, the CDR3 reads TGCGCCAGCAGCTTTGGTCAGGGGGTCAACGAGCAGTACTTC.

This chain connects TRBV4-1 to TRBJ2-1; 8 bases match TRBD2. Trimming removed 1 base from V and 3 bases from J; junction bases left unmatched: 5. Per the germline V gene, CDR1 is MGHRA and CDR2 is YSYEKL. The CDR3 length is 16 residues. The chain's CDR3 is CASSQVWGLVYNEQFF. The CDR3 bases are TGCGCCAGCAGCCAAGTTTGGGGACTAGTCTACAATGAGCAGTTCTTC.

The rearrangement uses TRBV15 and TRBJ1-1; D might be TRBD1 (5 bases). Per germline, CDR1 LNHNV and CDR2 YYDKDF (reference sequence). V lost 5 bases, J lost 5 bases, and 18 bases lay in between. CDR3 size: 15 residues. The CDR3 protein is CATSRWNGGWTEAFF. The CDR3 region has the DNA TGTGCCACCAGCCGATGGAACGGGGGATGGACTGAAGCTTTCTTT.

CDR3 sequence: CASSPPNQNTGELFF. CDR3 sequence (DNA): TGTGCCAGCTCACCACCGAACCAGAACACCGGGGAGCTGTTTTTT. The chain carries TRBV18 and TRBJ2-2, with D unclear. CDR1 is KGHSH and CDR2 is LQKENI in the germline V gene. The CDR3 is made up of 15 amino acids. The germline V and J ends were trimmed by 0 bases and 1 base, with 6 bases remaining between them.

CDR3 region: CASSEAAGGGNQPQHF. DNA for the CDR3: TGTGCCAGCAGTGAAGCAGCGGGAGGAGGGAATCAGCCCCAGCATTTT. J is TRBJ1-5 and V is TRBV6-1; D ambiguous. The length of the CDR3 is 16 residues. Deletions cut 0 bases from V and 4 bases from J, with 13 bases between. The germline V gene has CDR1 MNHNS and CDR2 SASEGT.

The CDR3 coding sequence is TGCGCCAGCAGCCCCGCGGGACAGGGGTCTTCTGGGGCCAACGTCCTGACTTTC. It yields the protein CASSPAGQGSSGANVLTF. The gene calls are TRBV5-1 and TRBJ2-6, with 10 bases fitting TRBD1. The length of the CDR3 is 18 residues. The ends lost 4 bases at V and 1 base at J; junction bases unmatched: 8. The germline V gene encodes CDR1 SGHRS and CDR2 YFSETQ.

The chain combines TRBV5-1 with TRBJ1-3; D is possibly TRBD1 (5 bases). This CDR3 is 15 amino acids long. The germline V gene encodes CDR1 SGHRS and CDR2 YFSETQ. The V end was cut by 3 bases, the J end by 8 bases, with 18 bases between. The CDR3, as DNA: TGCGCCAGCAGCTACCTCGGGGCATCGCGGGACACCATATATTTT. Its translation is CASSYLGASRDTIYF. The full variable domain, its missing parts supplied by reference TRBV5-1 and TRBJ1-3, is KAGVTQTPRYLIKTRGQQVTLSCSPISGHRSVSWYQQTPGQGLQFLFEYFSETQRNKGNFPGRFSGRQFSNSRSEMNVSTLELGDSALYLCASSYLGASRDTIYFGEGSWLTVV.

This rearrangement joins TRBV10-3 to TRBJ1-1, with D unresolved. With 10 bases removed from V and 5 bases from J, the gap between germline ends came to 17 bases. From germline, CDR1 is ENHRY and CDR2 SYGVKD. The CDR3 contains 13 residues. The CDR3 loop is CATQRGLVTEAFF. CDR3 in DNA: TGTGCCACCCAGCGCGGGCTGGTGACTGAAGCTTTCTTT.